This TCR beta chain derives from a study of OX40 agonist ivuxolimab in advanced cancers. Study summary: As their treatment, patients were administered ivuxolimab, an agonistic anti-OX40 (CD134) antibody. Of mixed ages from 23 to 79 and averaging approximately 60 years, the group was about 80% male. Findings and caveats of the study: Low normalized T-cell clonal expansion was additionally recorded for some nonresponders.

Repertoires were generated with immunoSEQ multiplex PCR, while TCRdb's copy carries only in-frame clones and drops some. The sample consists of over 30,000 clones, around 84% of them appearing once. As to this clone: Its antigen remains unknown.

The CDR3 extends over 12 amino acids. With 3 bases removed from V and 3 bases from J, the gap between germline ends came to 5 bases. The V gene's germline CDR1 is SEHNR and CDR2 FQNEAQ (reference sequence). The rearrangement links TRBV7-9 to TRBJ1-1, with D uncertain. The origin of this receptor is an adult with an advanced solid tumor such as melanoma, head and neck, liver or kidney cancer. The source was CD4+ or CD8+ T cells sorted from blood, collected in a trial of the OX40 agonist ivuxolimab. The CDR3 DNA sequence: TGTGCCAGCAGCTTGTGGGACACTGAAGCTTTCTTT. It encodes CASSLWDTEAFF.